This record covers a single TCR beta chain. Its antigen is not known. This record comes from a study of CD8 T cells in Susac syndrome. General study results and limits: The study conceded that relatively few individuals underwent its TCR sequencing and HLA analysis.

With random hexamers, 0.5 to 1 ug RNA was reverse transcribed. Across 54 Vbeta and 13 Jbeta, TCR beta CDR3 was amplified with immunoSEQ multiplex PCR. From the immunoSEQ multiplex PCR reads, TCRdb called clonotypes with MiXCR, one entry per CDR3 protein. The sample yields roughly 140,000 distinct CDR3 sequences, just under 95% seen once. Sequencing targeted TCR beta in T cells from blood (CD8+ and CD4+). The multiple sclerosis control group was made up of treatment-naive patients with stable or active relapsing-remitting disease. This receptor was identified in a human donor with multiple sclerosis. Sequenced sample: CD8+ T cells from PBMCs.

CDR3: CASSLFLAGGTDTQYF. As DNA, the CDR3 is TGTGCCAGCAGCTTGTTCCTAGCGGGGGGGACAGATACGCAGTATTTT. The V and J genes are TRBV5-4 and TRBJ2-3; 12 bases are a match to TRBD2. There are 16 residues in the CDR3. J lost 3 bases, V lost 1 base, and 3 bases had no gene match. Germline assignment: CDR1 SGHNT and CDR2 YYREEE (reference sequence).